A single count supports the clone carrying this T cell receptor (beta chain). As yet, its antigen is unknown. This entry is derived from a study of shared clonotypes between healthy human individuals. Only CD45RO-negative cells positively selected for CCR7 counted as naive CD8 cells, so terminally differentiated effector memory CD45RA+ cells were excluded. Nashville, Tennessee was home to all donors, each a Caucasian adult. The assay used deep level. Measured with immunoSEQ multiplex PCR; TCRdb has only the in-frame clones, and not every one. Of approximately 810,000 clones listed, around 92% were seen once; the top ten hold approximately 25%. The study, taken as a whole, reports: Across subsets, estimated richness was generally greater for naive than for memory populations.

The sequenced sample consisted of naive CD8+ T cells sorted from blood. The sequence derives from a man aged 25-40 years in good health.

The CDR3 loop is CASRPGHFIDPSGANVLTF. The CDR3 coding sequence is TGTGCCAGCAGGCCGGGACACTTCATAGATCCCTCTGGGGCCAACGTCCTGACTTTC. This chain joins TRBV2 and TRBJ2-6, with D perhaps matching TRBD1 (6 bases). The V gene lost 6 bases and the J gene lost 0 bases, with 21 bases spanning the gap. The germline CDR1 and CDR2 sequences are SNHLY and FYNNEI. This CDR3 is built from 19 residues.